The 31 T cell receptor beta chains reported below all come from one sample, sequenced in a study of cytomegalovirus exposure and HLA in healthy donors. Vbeta (60) and Jbeta (13) primers were used in the PCR. The protocol was immunoSEQ multiplex PCR, while the TCRdb copy is restricted to in-frame clones and leaves out a portion. The sample carries around 90,000 clones, 81% recorded once. Material: PBMCs. These receptors all come from a human donor in good health.

This clone has only one observation. The rearrangement uses TRBV25-1 and TRBJ2-2, with no clear D. Germline CDR1 MGHDK, CDR2 SYGVNS. The CDR3 totals 14 residues. Trimming stripped 0 bases from V and 6 bases from J, with 8 bases between. This chain's CDR3 is CASSEYKSSGELFF. In DNA, the CDR3 is TGTGCCAGCAGTGAATATAAAAGCTCCGGGGAGCTGTTTTTT. The complete variable domain, with remaining parts taken from reference TRBV25-1 and TRBJ2-2, reads EADIYQTPRYLVIGTGKKITLECSQTMGHDKMYWYQQDPGMELHLIHYSYGVNSTEKGDLSSESTVSRIRTEHFPLTLESARPSHTSQYLCASSEYKSSGELFFGEGSRLTVL.

This chain links TRBV29-1 with TRBJ2-7; no clear D. The germline V gene has CDR1 SQVTM and CDR2 ANQGSEA. The CDR3 is made up of 12 amino acids. The V and J ends lost 7 bases and 0 bases respectively, with 10 bases between them. CDR3 sequence reads: CSAYASSYEQYF. The DNA for the CDR3 is TGCAGCGCCTACGCGAGCTCCTACGAGCAGTACTTC.

This clone showed up just once. The V gene is TRBV7-2, the J gene TRBJ2-3; tentatively, D is TRBD1 (5 bases). CDR1 is SGHTA, CDR2 FQGNSA, per germline. Trimming took off 0 bases at V and 3 bases at J, with 10 bases between the two ends. The CDR3 runs to 15 residues. The CDR3 bases are TGTGCCAGCAGCTTAGCTGTTCAGGGTACAGATACGCAGTATTTT. This codes for CASSLAVQGTDTQYF.

The chain has TRBV5-6 and TRBJ2-3; 7 nucleotides align to TRBD2. The CDR3 has 13 amino acids. CDR1 is SGHDT, CDR2 YYEEEE, per germline. V lost 4 bases, J lost 14 bases, and 13 bases stayed unmatched. CDR3 nucleotides: TGTGCCAGCAGCGGGGGAGGGACCGTTTCACGGTATTTT. Translated: CASSGGGTVSRYF.

This chain uses TRBV7-2 with TRBJ2-5, with 9 bases lining up with TRBD2. In germline, CDR1 is SGHTA, CDR2 FQGNSA. J gave up 2 bases and V 5 bases, and 6 bases lay outside the gene matches. The CDR3 is 15 residues long. The CDR3 spells CASSDRLAGQETQYF. DNA of the CDR3: TGTGCCAGCAGCGACCGGCTAGCGGGGCAAGAGACCCAGTACTTC.

The CDR3 loop is CASSPNEQFF. The CDR3 DNA sequence: TGTGCCAGCAGCCCGAATGAGCAGTTCTTC. The chain links TRBV7-9 to TRBJ2-1; no firm D call. Trimming stripped 5 bases from V and 7 bases from J, with 3 bases between. The germline CDR1 and CDR2 sequences are SEHNR and FQNEAQ (reference sequence). This CDR3 comprises 10 residues.

The rearrangement uses TRBV10-3 and TRBJ2-3; TRBD2 matches at 9 bases. This CDR3 is built from 16 residues. Germline CDR1 is ENHRY and CDR2 is SYGVKD. After removal of 2 bases from V and 2 bases from J, the junction contained 5 bases not matched to a gene. In nucleotides, the CDR3 is TGTGCCATCAGTGAGGGTAGCGGGAGAAACACAGATACGCAGTATTTT. Protein: CAISEGSGRNTDTQYF.

The CDR3, as DNA: TGTGCCAGCAGCACCTCCCCTCCGGGGACCCAGTACTTC. This gives the protein CASSTSPPGTQYF. The chain recombines TRBV7-2 with TRBJ2-5; D remains unclear. V lost 5 bases, J lost 7 bases, and 14 bases lay in between. The CDR3 loop spans 13 amino acids. Germline V gives CDR1 SGHTA, CDR2 FQGNSA.

The V call is TRBV5-1, the J call TRBJ1-2, with 8 bases fitting TRBD1. CDR3 size: 14 residues. Trimming cost V 4 bases and J 8 bases; bases outside gene matches: 10. Germline V gene lookup returns CDR1 SGHRS and CDR2 YFSETQ. The CDR3 DNA is TGCGCCAGCAGCGTCTCGACAGGGGTAGAGGGCTACACCTTC. It encodes CASSVSTGVEGYTF.

The J gene is TRBJ2-1, the V gene TRBV5-1; D is perhaps TRBD1 (6 bases). The ends were cut back, 1 base at V and 6 bases at J, with 11 bases in the middle. Germline V lookup: CDR1 SGHRS, CDR2 YFSETQ. This CDR3 comprises 14 residues. In DNA form, the CDR3 reads TGCGCCAGCAGCTTGCCAGGGACAAGCAATGAGCAGTTCTTC. Amino acids: CASSLPGTSNEQFF.

The chain couples TRBV19 to TRBJ2-1, with 10 bases lining up with TRBD2. V was clipped by 4 bases and J by 0 bases; unmatched bases: 12. This CDR3 region has 19 residues. Per the germline V gene, CDR1 is LNHDA and CDR2 is SQIVND (reference sequence). The CDR3 protein is CASSRGLAFSWSSYNEQFF. The CDR3 DNA reads TGTGCCAGTAGTAGGGGACTAGCGTTTTCTTGGAGCTCCTACAATGAGCAGTTCTTC.

This clone turned up a few times. V is TRBV10-1 and J is TRBJ2-4, with a possible D match to TRBD2 (6 bases). Trimming stripped 3 bases from V and 0 bases from J, with 9 bases between. The CDR3 length is 15 residues. The germline gives CDR1 WNHNN, CDR2 SYGVQD (reference sequence). The CDR3 nucleotides read TGCGCCAGCAGTGACGGCGGGGAAGCCAAAAACATTCAGTACTTC. Translation gives CASSDGGEAKNIQYF.

The chain employs TRBV6-5 and TRBJ2-1, with a weak D call TRBD1 (5 bases). The CDR3 consists of 14 residues. Trimming pared 3 bases from V and 9 bases from J, leaving 15 bases between. The germline gives CDR1 MNHEY, CDR2 SVGAGI. In DNA, the CDR3 is TGTGCCAGCAGTTATGACAGTCGCCGTAGTGAGCAGTTCTTC. As protein: CASSYDSRRSEQFF.

The chain joins TRBV9 to TRBJ2-1; TRBD2 matches 7 bases. With V trimmed by 0 bases and J by 2 bases, 2 bases remained unmatched. The CDR3 has 15 residues. Per germline, CDR1 SGDLS and CDR2 YYNGEE. The CDR3 DNA sequence: TGTGCCAGCAGCGTAGCGGGGGGTACCTACAATGAGCAGTTCTTC. This translates into CASSVAGGTYNEQFF.

V and J are TRBV6-5 and TRBJ2-6; D remains ambiguous. CDR1 and CDR2 from the germline V gene are MNHEY and SVGAGI. This CDR3 contains 15 residues. V lost 2 bases, J lost 1 base, and 6 bases lay in between. The CDR3 DNA is TGTGCCAGCAGTTACGTCCCATCTGGGGCCAACGTCCTGACTTTC. The encoded protein is CASSYVPSGANVLTF.

On this clone itself: This sample also contains other DNA sequences that code for the same CDR3. The chain recombines TRBV28 with TRBJ1-4; weak D call: TRBD1 (5 bases). Germline values: CDR1 MDHEN, CDR2 SYDVKM. The CDR3 extends over 18 amino acids. The V end was cut by 6 bases, the J end by 10 bases, with 30 bases between. The CDR3 bases are TGTGCCAGCAGGCCCTATGAAGGGAGGGGAATCTTCGATGGAAAACTGTTTTTT. It translates to CASRPYEGRGIFDGKLFF.

Only one count was recorded for this clone. V is TRBV6-1 and J is TRBJ1-6; no reliable D call. Germline V gives CDR1 MNHNS, CDR2 SASEGT. V gave up 10 bases and J gave up 0 bases, with 13 bases separating them. CDR3 size: 15 residues. CDR3 region: CATEGSSSYNSPLHF. The DNA for the CDR3 is TGTGCCACCGAGGGCTCCAGCTCCTATAATTCACCCCTCCACTTT.

The V and J genes are TRBV5-4 and TRBJ2-7; TRBD2 aligns across 9 bases. Unmatched junction bases numbered 17, after V lost 4 bases and J lost 0 bases. CDR1 is SGHNT, CDR2 YYREEE, per germline (reference sequence). The CDR3 has 19 residues. CDR3 sequence: CASSPAGGGGGASSYEQYF. DNA of the CDR3: TGTGCCAGCAGCCCAGCGGGAGGAGGAGGTGGAGCCAGCTCCTACGAGCAGTACTTC.

The rearrangement uses TRBV28 and TRBJ2-7; 9 bases line up with TRBD1. This CDR3 is 13 amino acids long. Germline V CDR1 and CDR2: MDHEN, SYDVKM. V shed 8 bases, J shed 3 bases, and the junction held 5 bases outside the gene matches. The CDR3 region has the DNA TGTGCCAGCGACGGACAGGGGCTCTACGAGCAGTACTTC. It yields the protein CASDGQGLYEQYF.

The chain joins TRBV27 to TRBJ2-3; the match to TRBD1 covers 9 bases. The CDR3 extends over 16 amino acids. Germline V CDR1 and CDR2: MNHEY, SMNVEV (reference sequence). V was clipped by 8 bases and J by 3 bases; unmatched bases: 12. CDR3 amino acids: CASARGGQGLTDTQYF. The CDR3 bases are TGTGCCAGCGCAAGAGGGGGACAGGGTCTGACAGATACGCAGTATTTT.

The chain joins TRBV5-4 to TRBJ1-1; D might be TRBD1 (6 bases). Trimming stripped 5 bases from V and 6 bases from J, with 14 bases between. The CDR3 loop spans 13 amino acids. From germline, CDR1 is SGHNT and CDR2 YYREEE (reference sequence). CDR3 protein: CASSPQGWAEAFF. CDR3 bases: TGTGCCAGCAGTCCACAGGGTTGGGCTGAAGCTTTCTTT.

V gene TRBV5-1 combines with J gene TRBJ1-1; 9 nucleotides line up with TRBD1. Germline V gene data show CDR1 as SGHRS and CDR2 as YFSETQ. Germline trimming cut 3 bases from V and 1 base from J; bases unmatched to any gene: 1. The CDR3 consists of 14 residues. The CDR3 DNA follows: TGCGCCAGCAGCTGGACAGGGGAGAACACTGAAGCTTTCTTT. Translating it yields CASSWTGENTEAFF. The whole variable domain, remainder taken from reference TRBV5-1 and TRBJ1-1, is KAGVTQTPRYLIKTRGQQVTLSCSPISGHRSVSWYQQTPGQGLQFLFEYFSETQRNKGNFPGRFSGRQFSNSRSEMNVSTLELGDSALYLCASSWTGENTEAFFGQGTRLTVV.

The rearrangement links TRBV9 to TRBJ1-5; 9 bases are a match to TRBD1. The length of the CDR3 is 19 residues. The V and J ends lost 4 bases and 2 bases, in that order; junction bases with no gene match: 16. The germline gives CDR1 SGDLS, CDR2 YYNGEE. CDR3 region: CASSFRDRAKRGRNQPQHF. The DNA of the CDR3 is TGTGCCAGCAGCTTCCGGGACAGGGCTAAAAGGGGGCGCAATCAGCCCCAGCATTTT.

The chain has TRBV19 and TRBJ2-7; 10 bases map to TRBD1. The CDR3 is 15 residues long. The germline gives CDR1 LNHDA, CDR2 SQIVND (reference sequence). Germline trimming cut 3 bases from V and 2 bases from J; bases unmatched to any gene: 4. The CDR3 DNA sequence: TGTGCCAGTAGTATGCGGGACAGGGGCCCCTACGAGCAGTACTTC. This encodes CASSMRDRGPYEQYF.

The chain carries TRBV6-6 and TRBJ2-1; 9 bases map to TRBD2. After removal of 8 bases from V and 4 bases from J, the junction contained 6 bases not matched to a gene. The CDR3 is made up of 14 amino acids. Germline CDR1 MNHNY, CDR2 SVGAGI (reference sequence). For the CDR3, the DNA is TGTGCCAGCCGGGGACTAGCTGTATACAATGAGCAGTTCTTC. As protein: CASRGLAVYNEQFF.

The gene calls are TRBV6-4 and TRBJ2-1; D is perhaps TRBD2 (5 bases). Trimming left V 6 bases short and J 6 bases short, with 15 bases between. CDR1 is MRHNA, CDR2 SNTAGT, per germline. This CDR3 region has 14 residues. The CDR3 sequence is CASRPVSGSNEQFF. The CDR3 DNA follows: TGTGCCAGCAGACCAGTCAGCGGATCCAATGAGCAGTTCTTC.

The chain couples TRBV7-9 to TRBJ1-5; a possible D gene is TRBD1 (6 bases). The ends were cut back, 1 base at V and 9 bases at J, with 22 bases in the middle. From germline, CDR1 is SEHNR and CDR2 FQNEAQ (reference sequence). There are 17 residues in the CDR3. CDR3 DNA sequence: TGTGCCAGCAGCTTAGGGGACAATGGGAATGTTCCTCGGCCCCAGCATTTT. This sequence encodes CASSLGDNGNVPRPQHF.

The chain couples TRBV29-1 to TRBJ2-5, with 8 nucleotides matching TRBD1. The CDR3 loop spans 14 amino acids. With 3 bases clipped from V and 4 bases from J, the junction kept 7 bases outside the gene matches. Per germline, CDR1 SQVTM and CDR2 ANQGSEA. CDR3 protein: CSVEGDQGAETQYF. The CDR3, as DNA: TGCAGCGTTGAGGGCGACCAGGGGGCAGAGACCCAGTACTTC.

The chain uses TRBV19 and TRBJ2-3; the D gene is possibly TRBD1 (5 bases). The V gene's germline CDR1 is LNHDA and CDR2 SQIVND (reference sequence). V was shortened by 1 base and J by 2 bases, with 13 bases between the two germline ends. CDR3 size: 16 residues. CDR3 DNA: TGTGCCAGTAGTATAGTGGTCACAGGAAACACAGATACGCAGTATTTT. Translation gives CASSIVVTGNTDTQYF.

The V call is TRBV7-9, the J call TRBJ1-4; 10 bases agree with TRBD1. This CDR3 has 15 amino acids. The V segment lost 3 bases and the J segment 5 bases; nucleotides outside the gene matches: 3. CDR1 is SEHNR and CDR2 is FQNEAQ in the germline V gene (reference sequence). CDR3 bases: TGTGCCAGCAGCTTTCCGGGACAGGGGAATGAAAAACTGTTTTTT. Translated: CASSFPGQGNEKLFF.

The V and J genes are TRBV7-2 and TRBJ2-2; maybe TRBD1 (6 bases). Per the germline V gene, CDR1 is SGHTA and CDR2 is FQGNSA. V lost 2 bases to trimming and J lost 4 bases, with 14 bases between them. There are 16 residues in the CDR3. The DNA for the CDR3 is TGTGCCAGCAGCTTATCGACCGGGACACCCACCGGGGAGCTGTTTTTT. This translates into CASSLSTGTPTGELFF. The whole variable domain, remainder taken from reference TRBV7-2 and TRBJ2-2, is GAGVSQSPSNKVTEKGKDVELRCDPISGHTALYWYRQSLGQGLEFLIYFQGNSAPDKSGLPSDRFSAERTGGSVSTLTIQRTQQEDSAVYLCASSLSTGTPTGELFFGEGSRLTVL.